These 5 T cell receptor beta chains were all obtained from the same sample, sequenced in a study of OX40 agonist ivuxolimab in advanced cancers. Clones were read by immunoSEQ multiplex PCR, and TCRdb kept only the in-frame ones, dropping some. Of over 90,000 clones listed, almost 90% were seen once; the top ten hold under 0.2%. The material was CD4+ or CD8+ T cells sorted from blood, obtained in a trial of the OX40 agonist ivuxolimab. These receptors were taken from an adult with an advanced solid tumor such as melanoma, head and neck, liver or kidney cancer.

The V and J genes are TRBV2 and TRBJ1-2, with D unresolved. V shed 5 bases and J shed 8 bases, with 15 bases lying between them. CDR3 length equals 13 residues. Per the germline V gene, CDR1 is SNHLY and CDR2 is FYNNEI. The CDR3 protein is CASSRKYSHGYTF. The DNA for the CDR3 is TGTGCCAGCAGTAGGAAGTATAGCCACGGCTACACCTTC.

The chain carries TRBV6-5 and TRBJ2-7; perhaps TRBD1 as D (5 bases). Germline V gene data show CDR1 as MNHEY and CDR2 as SVGAGI. V shed 10 bases and J shed 4 bases, with 20 bases lying between them. This CDR3 is 14 amino acids long. The CDR3 spells CATQEWQTAYEQYF. The CDR3 nucleotides read TGTGCCACCCAGGAGTGGCAGACAGCTTACGAGCAGTACTTC.

The chain couples TRBV30 to TRBJ1-1; 8 nucleotides match TRBD1. This CDR3 region has 15 residues. V shed 1 base and J 1 base; nucleotides not matched to a gene: 5. CDR1 GTSNPN and CDR2 SVGIG come from the germline V gene (reference sequence). The CDR3 spells CAWSAVDRGNTEAFF. Here the CDR3 DNA reads TGTGCCTGGAGTGCAGTAGACAGGGGGAACACTGAAGCTTTCTTT. The full variable domain, with the rest looked up from reference TRBV30 and TRBJ1-1, is SQTIHQWPATLVQPVGSPLSLECTVEGTSNPNLYWYRQAAGRGLQLLFYSVGIGQISSEVPQNLSASRPQDRQFILSSKKLLLSDSGFYLCAWSAVDRGNTEAFFGQGTRLTVV.

V is TRBV5-8 and J is TRBJ1-2; D possibly corresponds to TRBD1 (6 bases). The CDR3 contains 17 residues. Trimming removed 1 base from V and 3 bases from J, with 19 bases in between. CDR1 and CDR2 from the germline V gene are SGHTS and YDEGEE. The CDR3 protein is CASSLLPRGKYHYGYTF. As DNA, the CDR3 is TGTGCCAGCAGCTTGCTACCCAGGGGAAAGTACCACTATGGCTACACCTTC.

V is TRBV15 and J is TRBJ2-7; tentative D call: TRBD2 (6 bases). From germline, CDR1 is LNHNV and CDR2 YYDKDF (reference sequence). The CDR3 has 15 amino acids. The V end was cut by 0 bases, the J end by 1 base, with 10 bases between. The CDR3 DNA is TGTGCCACCAGCAGAGATTCACGGGGGTCCTACGAGCAGTACTTC. Its translation is CATSRDSRGSYEQYF.